This T cell receptor beta chain comes out of a study of blood T cell repertoires in COVID-19. Study-wide context: There were acute and convalescent COVID-19 samples, and they came from the United States, Italy and Spain. T cells, B-cell-depleted T cells, or PBMCs provided the cDNA or gDNA that served as material.

Per the authors' pipeline: Amplification of reference gene primers provided the estimated nucleated cell counts. Data came from immunoSEQ multiplex PCR; TCRdb stores just in-frame clones and leaves some out. V, J and clone size were drawn from that table, and D and trimming were deduced from the DNA. This table has 100,000 to 150,000 clones, about 80% appearing once. This clone was detected only a few times. The sequencing input was peripheral blood. The receptor comes from a man in his forties or fifties with active or convalescent COVID-19.

CDR3: CASSQEMGAGEQYF. CDR3 DNA sequence: TGCGCCAGCAGCCAAGAGATGGGGGCGGGCGAGCAGTACTTC. The V and J genes are TRBV4-1 and TRBJ2-7, with TRBD1 as a possible D gene (6 bases). The CDR3 is 14 residues long. Looked up from germline, CDR1 is MGHRA and CDR2 is YSYEKL. Trimming cost V 0 bases and J 6 bases, with 12 bases left between them.